The 13 T cell receptor beta chains in this list originate from one sample, sequenced in a study of OX40 agonist ivuxolimab in advanced cancers. Assay: immunoSEQ multiplex PCR; the TCRdb copy retains only in-frame clones and omits some. The table lists roughly 60,000 clones, roughly 90% of them singletons, with less than 0.55% in the top ten. The sample here was CD4+ or CD8+ T cells sorted from blood, taken in a trial of the OX40 agonist ivuxolimab. The receptors here all came from an adult with an advanced solid tumor such as melanoma, head and neck, liver or kidney cancer.

CDR3 sequence: CAITRSGGGNQAAGELFF. The CDR3 region has the DNA TGTGCCATCACCCGAAGTGGTGGAGGGAACCAAGCGGCCGGGGAGCTGTTTTTT. The chain employs TRBV10-3 and TRBJ2-2; tentative D call: TRBD2 (6 bases). The CDR3 sequence is 18 residues long. From germline, CDR1 is ENHRY and CDR2 SYGVKD. V gave up 7 bases and J gave up 6 bases, with 27 bases separating them.

This clone was recorded only once. Written as DNA, the CDR3 is TGTGCCAGCACACAGACTGCGCAAGAGCAGTACTTC. Translating gives CASTQTAQEQYF. V gene TRBV7-2 combines with J gene TRBJ2-7; D ambiguous. The germline V gene has CDR1 SGHTA and CDR2 FQGNSA. Trimming removed 7 bases from V and 7 bases from J, with 14 bases in between. The CDR3 has 12 amino acids.

The chain uses TRBV5-1 and TRBJ2-2, with TRBD1 identical over 9 bases. This CDR3 contains 15 residues. V shed 9 bases and J 2 bases; nucleotides not matched to a gene: 8. Per the germline V gene, CDR1 is SGHRS and CDR2 is YFSETQ. CDR3 nucleotide sequence: TGCGCCACCACAGGGGGCGCCGGAAACACCGGGGAGCTGTTTTTT. This codes for CATTGGAGNTGELFF.

This chain joins TRBV2 and TRBJ1-4; TRBD1 agrees at 8 bases. Germline loops: CDR1 SNHLY, CDR2 FYNNEI. V lost 4 bases, J lost 3 bases, and 10 bases stayed unmatched. The CDR3 extends over 17 amino acids. The CDR3, as DNA: TGTGCCAGCAGTGGAAGCAGGGGGCGGGCGGCTAATGAAAAACTGTTTTTT. This encodes CASSGSRGRAANEKLFF.

The chain couples TRBV7-2 to TRBJ1-1; D unclear. V was pared by 5 bases and J by 1 base, with 14 bases between. Germline CDR1 reads SGHTA; CDR2 reads FQGNSA. This CDR3 region has 15 residues. This chain's CDR3 is CASSPNVASNTEAFF. As DNA, the CDR3 is TGTGCCAGCAGCCCGAACGTGGCTTCGAACACTGAAGCTTTCTTT.

The chain carries TRBV7-6 and TRBJ2-1; 8 nucleotides agree with TRBD2. The germline CDR1 and CDR2 sequences are SGHVS and FNYEAQ. This CDR3 region has 15 residues. Germline trimming cut 1 base from V and 4 bases from J; bases unmatched to any gene: 3. CDR3 in DNA: TGTGCCAGCAGCTTAGTAGCGGGAACGTACAATGAGCAGTTCTTC. Translated: CASSLVAGTYNEQFF.

The chain carries TRBV11-3 and TRBJ2-3; 10 bases are shared with TRBD2. CDR1 and CDR2 from the germline V gene are SGHNT and YENEEA. The V gene end was trimmed by 5 bases and the J gene end by 1 base; junction bases not matched to a gene: 15. This CDR3 spans 19 amino acids. The CDR3 sequence: CASSQGLAGVSTGTDTQYF. DNA of the CDR3: TGTGCCAGCAGCCAGGGGCTAGCGGGAGTATCCACCGGCACAGATACGCAGTATTTT. Full variable domain (missing parts from reference TRBV11-3 and TRBJ2-3): EAGVVQSPRYKIIEKKQPVAFWCNPISGHNTLYWYLQNLGQGPELLIRYENEEAVDDSQLPKDRFSAERLKGVDSTLKIQPAELGDSAVYLCASSQGLAGVSTGTDTQYFGPGTRLTVL.

This chain uses TRBV11-3 with TRBJ2-7; 10 positions match TRBD2. The CDR3 has 14 residues. V shed 0 bases, J shed 6 bases, and the junction held 2 bases outside the gene matches. Per the germline V gene, CDR1 is SGHNT and CDR2 is YENEEA. For the CDR3, the DNA is TGTGCCAGCAGCTTAGAGGCTAGCGGGAGCGAGCAGTACTTC. Translating gives CASSLEASGSEQYF.

This chain connects TRBV7-2 to TRBJ1-5; possible D gene TRBD1, 6 bases. The CDR3 is made up of 16 amino acids. Germline CDR1 and CDR2: SGHTA and FQGNSA. The germline V and J ends were trimmed by 1 base and 7 bases, with 17 bases remaining between them. The DNA of the CDR3 is TGTGCCAGCAGCTTAGGGGGCGGGGGCGACTGGCAGCCCCAGCATTTT. Protein: CASSLGGGGDWQPQHF.

The chain employs TRBV6-5 and TRBJ2-6; 9 bases are shared with TRBD2. CDR1 MNHEY and CDR2 SVGAGI come from the germline V gene. The CDR3 loop spans 15 amino acids. V was clipped by 6 bases and J by 1 base; unmatched bases: 1. Here the CDR3 reads CASRRGGSGANVLTF. CDR3 nucleotides: TGTGCCAGCAGGCGGGGGGGATCTGGGGCCAACGTCCTGACTTTC.

The rearrangement links TRBV7-8 to TRBJ2-1; D remains ambiguous. CDR1 SGHVS and CDR2 FQNEAQ come from the germline V gene. Trimming shortened V by 5 bases and J by 8 bases, and 10 bases separated the two germline ends. The CDR3 is 12 residues long. In DNA, the CDR3 is TGTGCCAGCAGCCCCTCCCGTTATGAGCAGTTCTTC. It is translated as CASSPSRYEQFF. Drawing the rest from reference TRBV7-8 and TRBJ2-1, the complete variable domain is GAGVSQSPRYKVAKRGQDVALRCDPISGHVSLFWYQQALGQGPEFLTYFQNEAQLDKSGLPSDRFFAERPEGSVSTLKIQRTQQEDSAVYLCASSPSRYEQFFGPGTRLTVL.

The V gene is TRBV13, the J gene TRBJ1-1; D not certain. The CDR3 loop spans 15 amino acids. The V end lost 5 bases, the J end lost 2 bases, and 15 bases lay between the germline ends. CDR1 and CDR2 from the germline V gene are PRHDT and FYEKMQ (reference sequence). The chain's CDR3 is CASSTRARVNTEAFF. CDR3 DNA sequence: TGTGCCAGCAGCACCCGGGCTCGCGTAAACACTGAAGCTTTCTTT.

The J gene is TRBJ2-5, the V gene TRBV11-3, with TRBD2 matching 8 bases. The CDR3 covers 13 residues. V dropped 1 base and J dropped 5; count of bases not matched to a gene: 0. CDR1 is SGHNT and CDR2 is YENEEA in the germline V gene. In DNA, the CDR3 is TGTGCCAGCAGCTTAGTAGCGGGGGAGACCCAGTACTTC. It codes for CASSLVAGETQYF.